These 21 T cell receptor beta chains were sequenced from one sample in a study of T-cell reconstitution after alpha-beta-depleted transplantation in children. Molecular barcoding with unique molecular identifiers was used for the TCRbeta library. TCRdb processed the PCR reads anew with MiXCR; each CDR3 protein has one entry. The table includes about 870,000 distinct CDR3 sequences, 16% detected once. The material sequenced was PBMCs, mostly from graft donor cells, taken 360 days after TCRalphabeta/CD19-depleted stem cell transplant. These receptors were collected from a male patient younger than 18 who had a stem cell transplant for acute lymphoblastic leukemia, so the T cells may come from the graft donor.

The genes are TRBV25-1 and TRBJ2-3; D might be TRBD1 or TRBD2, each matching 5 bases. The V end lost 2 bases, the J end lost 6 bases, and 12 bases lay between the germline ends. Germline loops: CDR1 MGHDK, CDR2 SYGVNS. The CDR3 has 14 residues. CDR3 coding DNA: TGTGCCAGCAGTGAAGGGCTGGGGACCGATACGCAGTATTTT. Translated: CASSEGLGTDTQYF. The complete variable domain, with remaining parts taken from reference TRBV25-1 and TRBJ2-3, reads EADIYQTPRYLVIGTGKKITLECSQTMGHDKMYWYQQDPGMELHLIHYSYGVNSTEKGDLSSESTVSRIRTEHFPLTLESARPSHTSQYLCASSEGLGTDTQYFGPGTRLTVL.

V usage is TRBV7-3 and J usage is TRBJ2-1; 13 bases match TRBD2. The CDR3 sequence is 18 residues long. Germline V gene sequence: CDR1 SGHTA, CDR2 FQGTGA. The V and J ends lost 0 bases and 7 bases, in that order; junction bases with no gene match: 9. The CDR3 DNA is TGTGCCAGCAGCTTAACGACTCCGGGACTAGCGGGAAAGAATGAGCAGTTCTTC. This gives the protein CASSLTTPGLAGKNEQFF.

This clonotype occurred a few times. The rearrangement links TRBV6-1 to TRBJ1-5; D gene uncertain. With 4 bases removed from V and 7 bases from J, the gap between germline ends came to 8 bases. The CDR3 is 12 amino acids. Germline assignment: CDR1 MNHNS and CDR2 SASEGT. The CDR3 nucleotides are TGTGCCAGCAGTGGACTGGGGCAGCCCCAGCATTTT. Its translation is CASSGLGQPQHF.

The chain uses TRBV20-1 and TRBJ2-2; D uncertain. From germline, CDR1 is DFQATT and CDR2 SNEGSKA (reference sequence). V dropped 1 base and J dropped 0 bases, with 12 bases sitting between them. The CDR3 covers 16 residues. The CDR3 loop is CSARGGAATNTGELFF. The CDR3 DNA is TGCAGTGCTAGAGGAGGAGCTGCCACGAACACCGGGGAGCTGTTTTTT.

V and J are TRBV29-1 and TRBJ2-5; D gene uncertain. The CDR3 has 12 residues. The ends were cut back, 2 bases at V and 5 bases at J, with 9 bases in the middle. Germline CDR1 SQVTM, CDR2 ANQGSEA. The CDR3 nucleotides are TGCAGCGTTGAATATTCGTGGGAGACCCAGTACTTC. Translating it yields CSVEYSWETQYF.

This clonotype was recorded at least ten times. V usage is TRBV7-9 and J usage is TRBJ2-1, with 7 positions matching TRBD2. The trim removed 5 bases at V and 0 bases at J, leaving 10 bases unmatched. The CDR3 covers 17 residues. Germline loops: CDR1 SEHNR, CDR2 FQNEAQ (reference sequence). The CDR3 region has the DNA TGTGCCAGCAGCCATCCCCTAGCGGAAAGCTCCTACAATGAGCAGTTCTTC. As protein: CASSHPLAESSYNEQFF.

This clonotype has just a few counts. The CDR3 DNA reads TGTGCCATCAGTGAGGGGCCCACAGATACGCAGTATTTT. Residues: CAISEGPTDTQYF. The gene calls are TRBV10-3 and TRBJ2-3; the D is unclear. The CDR3 runs 13 residues. V was pared by 2 bases and J by 2 bases, with 5 bases between. Per the germline V gene, CDR1 is ENHRY and CDR2 is SYGVKD.

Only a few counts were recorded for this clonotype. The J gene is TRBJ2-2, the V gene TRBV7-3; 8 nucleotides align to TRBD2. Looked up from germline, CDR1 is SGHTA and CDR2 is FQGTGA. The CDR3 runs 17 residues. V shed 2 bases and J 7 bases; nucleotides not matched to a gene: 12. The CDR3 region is CASSLRDGSGKDGELFF. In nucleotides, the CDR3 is TGTGCCAGCAGCTTACGAGACGGTAGCGGGAAGGACGGGGAGCTGTTTTTT.

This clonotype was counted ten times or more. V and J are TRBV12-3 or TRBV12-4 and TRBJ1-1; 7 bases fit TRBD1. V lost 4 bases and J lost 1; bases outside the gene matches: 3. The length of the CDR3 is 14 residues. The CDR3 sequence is CASSSGQPNTEAFF. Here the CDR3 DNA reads TGTGCCAGCAGTTCGGGACAGCCGAACACTGAAGCTTTCTTT.

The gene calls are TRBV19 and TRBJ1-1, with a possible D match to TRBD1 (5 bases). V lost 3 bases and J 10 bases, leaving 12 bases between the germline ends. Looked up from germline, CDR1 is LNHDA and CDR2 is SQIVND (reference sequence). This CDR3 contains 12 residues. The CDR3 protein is CASSIGGVSAFF. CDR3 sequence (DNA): TGTGCCAGTAGTATTGGAGGGGTATCAGCTTTCTTT. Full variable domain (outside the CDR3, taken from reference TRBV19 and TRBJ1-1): DGGITQSPKYLFRKEGQNVTLSCEQNLNHDAMYWYRQDPGQGLRLIYYSQIVNDFQKGDIAEGYSVSREKKESFPLTVTSAQKNPTAFYLCASSIGGVSAFFGQGTRLTVV.

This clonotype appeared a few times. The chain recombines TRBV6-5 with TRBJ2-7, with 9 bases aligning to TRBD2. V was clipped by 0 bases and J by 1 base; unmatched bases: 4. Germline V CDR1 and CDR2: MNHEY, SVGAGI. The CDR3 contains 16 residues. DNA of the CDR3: TGTGCCAGCAGTTACTCCGGCGGGAGGGGATCCTACGAGCAGTACTTC. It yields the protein CASSYSGGRGSYEQYF.

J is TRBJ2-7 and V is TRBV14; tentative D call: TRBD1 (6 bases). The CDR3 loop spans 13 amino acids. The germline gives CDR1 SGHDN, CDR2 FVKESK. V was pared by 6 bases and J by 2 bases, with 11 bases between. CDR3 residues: CASSGSGAYEQYF. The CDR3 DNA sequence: TGTGCCAGCAGTGGCTCAGGGGCCTACGAGCAGTACTTC.

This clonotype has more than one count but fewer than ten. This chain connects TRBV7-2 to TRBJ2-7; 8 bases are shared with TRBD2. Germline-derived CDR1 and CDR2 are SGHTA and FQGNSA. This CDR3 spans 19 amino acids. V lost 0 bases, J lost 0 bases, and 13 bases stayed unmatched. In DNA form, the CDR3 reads TGTGCCAGCAGCTTAGCCCGGGGGGGACCCAGTTGGAGCTCCTACGAGCAGTACTTC. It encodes CASSLARGGPSWSSYEQYF.

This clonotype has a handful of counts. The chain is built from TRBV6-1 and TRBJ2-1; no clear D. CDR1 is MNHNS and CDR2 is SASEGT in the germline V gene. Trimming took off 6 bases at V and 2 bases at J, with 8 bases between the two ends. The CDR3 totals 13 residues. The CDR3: CASRLGTYNEQFF. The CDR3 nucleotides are TGTGCCAGCAGACTGGGAACCTACAATGAGCAGTTCTTC.

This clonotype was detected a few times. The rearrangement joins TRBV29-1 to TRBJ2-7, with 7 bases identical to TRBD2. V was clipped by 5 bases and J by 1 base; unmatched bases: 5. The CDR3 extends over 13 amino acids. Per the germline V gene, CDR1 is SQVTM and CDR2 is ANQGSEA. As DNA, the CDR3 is TGCAGCGTTCGGGGAGGGGTTTCCTACGAGCAGTACTTC. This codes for CSVRGGVSYEQYF.

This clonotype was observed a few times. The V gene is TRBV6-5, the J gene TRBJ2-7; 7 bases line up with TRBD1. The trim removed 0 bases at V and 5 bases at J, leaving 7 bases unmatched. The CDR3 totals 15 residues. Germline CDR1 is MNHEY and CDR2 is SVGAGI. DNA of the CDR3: TGTGCCAGCAGTTACTCTGGACAGGTAGTTCACGAGCAGTACTTC. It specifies CASSYSGQVVHEQYF.

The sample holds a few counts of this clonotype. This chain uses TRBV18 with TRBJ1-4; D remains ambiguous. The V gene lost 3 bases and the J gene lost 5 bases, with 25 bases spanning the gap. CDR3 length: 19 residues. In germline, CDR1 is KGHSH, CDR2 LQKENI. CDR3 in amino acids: CASSPHVGREKGPNEKLFF. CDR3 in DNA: TGTGCCAGCTCACCCCATGTTGGACGGGAAAAAGGACCGAATGAAAAACTGTTTTTT.

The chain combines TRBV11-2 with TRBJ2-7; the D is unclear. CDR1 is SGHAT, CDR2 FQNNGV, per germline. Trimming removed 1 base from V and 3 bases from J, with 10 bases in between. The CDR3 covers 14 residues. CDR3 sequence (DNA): TGTGCCAGCAGCTTAGGCCCACAGCTCTACGAGCAGTACTTC. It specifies CASSLGPQLYEQYF.

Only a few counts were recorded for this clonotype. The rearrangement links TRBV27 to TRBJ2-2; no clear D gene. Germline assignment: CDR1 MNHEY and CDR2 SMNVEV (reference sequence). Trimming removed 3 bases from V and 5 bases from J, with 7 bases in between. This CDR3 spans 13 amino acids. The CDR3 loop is CASSFWETGELFF. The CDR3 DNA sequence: TGTGCCAGCAGTTTCTGGGAAACCGGGGAGCTGTTTTTT.

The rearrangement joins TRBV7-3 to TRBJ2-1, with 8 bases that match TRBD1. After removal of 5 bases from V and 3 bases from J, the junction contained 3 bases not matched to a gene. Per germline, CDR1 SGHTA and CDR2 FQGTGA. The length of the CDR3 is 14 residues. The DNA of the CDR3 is TGTGCCAGCAGCAAGGACAGGGTCTACAATGAGCAGTTCTTC. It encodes CASSKDRVYNEQFF.

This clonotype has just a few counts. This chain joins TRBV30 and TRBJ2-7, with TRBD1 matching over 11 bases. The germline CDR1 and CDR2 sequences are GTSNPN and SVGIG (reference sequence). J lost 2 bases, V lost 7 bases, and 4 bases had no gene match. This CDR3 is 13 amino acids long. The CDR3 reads CASWTGGPYEQYF. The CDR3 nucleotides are TGTGCCTCGTGGACAGGGGGCCCCTACGAGCAGTACTTC.